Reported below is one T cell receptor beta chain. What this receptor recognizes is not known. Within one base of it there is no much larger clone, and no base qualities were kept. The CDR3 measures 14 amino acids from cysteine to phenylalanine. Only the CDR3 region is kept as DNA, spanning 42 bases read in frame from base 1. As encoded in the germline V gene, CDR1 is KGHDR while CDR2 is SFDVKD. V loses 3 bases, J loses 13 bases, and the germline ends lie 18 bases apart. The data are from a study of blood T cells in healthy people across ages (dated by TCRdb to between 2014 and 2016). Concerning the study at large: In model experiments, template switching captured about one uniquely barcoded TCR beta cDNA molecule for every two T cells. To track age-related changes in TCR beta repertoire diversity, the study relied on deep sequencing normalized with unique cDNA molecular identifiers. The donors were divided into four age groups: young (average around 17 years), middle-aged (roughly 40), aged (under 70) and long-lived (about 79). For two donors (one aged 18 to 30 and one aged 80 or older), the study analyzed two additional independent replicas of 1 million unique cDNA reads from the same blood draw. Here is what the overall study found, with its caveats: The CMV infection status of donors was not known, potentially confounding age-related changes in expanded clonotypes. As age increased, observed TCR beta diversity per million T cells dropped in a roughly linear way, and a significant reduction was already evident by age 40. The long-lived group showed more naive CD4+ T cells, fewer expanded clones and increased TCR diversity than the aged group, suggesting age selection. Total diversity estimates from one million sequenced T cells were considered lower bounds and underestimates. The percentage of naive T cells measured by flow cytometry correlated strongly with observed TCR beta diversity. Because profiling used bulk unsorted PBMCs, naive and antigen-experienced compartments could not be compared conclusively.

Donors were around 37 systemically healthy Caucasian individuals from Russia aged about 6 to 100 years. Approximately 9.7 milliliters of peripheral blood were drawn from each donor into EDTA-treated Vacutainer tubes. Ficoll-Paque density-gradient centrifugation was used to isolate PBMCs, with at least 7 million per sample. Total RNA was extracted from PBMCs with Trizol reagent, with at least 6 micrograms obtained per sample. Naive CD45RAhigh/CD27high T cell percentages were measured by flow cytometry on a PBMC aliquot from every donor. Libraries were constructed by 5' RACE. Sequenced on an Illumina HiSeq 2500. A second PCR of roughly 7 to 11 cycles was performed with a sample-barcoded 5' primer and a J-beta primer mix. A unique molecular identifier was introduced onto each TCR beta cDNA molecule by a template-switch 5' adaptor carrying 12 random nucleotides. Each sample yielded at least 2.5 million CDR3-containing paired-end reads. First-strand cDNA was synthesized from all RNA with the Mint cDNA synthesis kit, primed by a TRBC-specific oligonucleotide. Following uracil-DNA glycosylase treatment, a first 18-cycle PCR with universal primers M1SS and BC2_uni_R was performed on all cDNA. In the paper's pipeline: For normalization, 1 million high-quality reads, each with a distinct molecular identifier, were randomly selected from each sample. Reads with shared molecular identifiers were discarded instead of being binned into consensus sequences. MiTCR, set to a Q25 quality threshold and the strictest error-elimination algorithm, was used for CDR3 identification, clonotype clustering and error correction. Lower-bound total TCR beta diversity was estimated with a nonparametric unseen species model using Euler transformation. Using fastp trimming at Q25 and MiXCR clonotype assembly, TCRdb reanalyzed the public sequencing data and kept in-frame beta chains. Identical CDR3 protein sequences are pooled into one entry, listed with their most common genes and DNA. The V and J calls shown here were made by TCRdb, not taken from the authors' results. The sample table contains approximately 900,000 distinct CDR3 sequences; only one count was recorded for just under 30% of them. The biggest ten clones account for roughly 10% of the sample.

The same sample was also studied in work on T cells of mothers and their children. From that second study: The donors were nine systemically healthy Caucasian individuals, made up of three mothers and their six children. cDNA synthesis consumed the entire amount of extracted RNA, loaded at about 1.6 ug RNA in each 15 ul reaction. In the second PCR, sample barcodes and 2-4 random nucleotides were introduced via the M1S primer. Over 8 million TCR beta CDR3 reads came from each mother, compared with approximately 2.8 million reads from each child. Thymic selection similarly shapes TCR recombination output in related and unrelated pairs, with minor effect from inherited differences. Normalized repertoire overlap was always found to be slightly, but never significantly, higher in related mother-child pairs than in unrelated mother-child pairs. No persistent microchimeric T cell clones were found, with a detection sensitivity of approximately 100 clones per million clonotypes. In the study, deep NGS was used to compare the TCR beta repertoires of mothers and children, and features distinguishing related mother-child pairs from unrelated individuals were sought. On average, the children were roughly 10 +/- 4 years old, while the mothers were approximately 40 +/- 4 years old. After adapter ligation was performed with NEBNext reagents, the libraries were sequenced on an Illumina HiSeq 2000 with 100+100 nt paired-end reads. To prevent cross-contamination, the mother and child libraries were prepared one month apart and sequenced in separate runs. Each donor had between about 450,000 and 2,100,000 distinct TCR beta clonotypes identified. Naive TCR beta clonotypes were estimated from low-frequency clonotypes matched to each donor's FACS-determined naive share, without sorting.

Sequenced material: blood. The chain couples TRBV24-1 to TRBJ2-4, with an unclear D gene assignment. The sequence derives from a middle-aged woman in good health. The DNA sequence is TGTGCCACCAGTGATATGTGGCTCGGCGGTGAGCAGTACTTC. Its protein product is CATSDMWLGGEQYF.